This TCR beta chain was identified in a study of blood T cells in healthy people across ages (dated by TCRdb to the mid-2010s). Broadly, across the study: In model experiments, roughly one uniquely barcoded TCR beta cDNA molecule per two T cells was captured by template switching. Donors were grouped into four age groups: young (average roughly 17 years), middle-aged (roughly 40), aged (around 56) and long-lived (around 80). Using deep sequencing normalized with unique cDNA molecular identifiers, the study measured how TCR beta repertoire diversity changes with age. The study analyzed two additional independent replicas of 1 million unique cDNA reads from the same blood draw for two donors, one aged 18 to 30 and one aged 80 or older.

The donors were about 40 Caucasian individuals from Russia, aged roughly 6 to 90 years, who were systemically healthy. Each donor gave 8.5 to 10 milliliters of peripheral blood, collected into EDTA-treated Vacutainer tubes. Ficoll-Paque density-gradient centrifugation was used to isolate PBMCs, with at least 6 million per sample. Total RNA was extracted from PBMCs with Trizol reagent, with at least 6 micrograms obtained per sample. For every donor, flow cytometry on a PBMC aliquot measured the percentage of naive CD45RAhigh/CD27high T cells. Library method: 5' RACE. The data were produced on an Illumina HiSeq 2500. A second roughly 6 to 11 cycle PCR used a sample-barcoded 5' primer and a J-beta primer mix. A unique molecular identifier was introduced onto each TCR beta cDNA molecule by a template-switch 5' adaptor carrying 12 random nucleotides. At least 2.5 million CDR3-containing paired-end reads were obtained from each sample. The Mint cDNA synthesis kit, primed by a TRBC-specific oligonucleotide, was used to synthesize first-strand cDNA from all RNA. Following uracil-DNA glycosylase treatment, all cDNA underwent a first 18-cycle PCR with the universal primers M1SS and BC2_uni_R. For the original study's pipeline: For normalization, 1 million high-quality reads were randomly selected from each sample, with every read carrying a distinct molecular identifier. Instead of being binned into consensus sequences, reads that shared molecular identifiers were thrown out. MiTCR, set to a Q25 quality threshold and the strictest error-elimination algorithm, was used for CDR3 identification, clonotype clustering and error correction. A nonparametric unseen species model using Euler transformation provided a lower-bound estimate of total TCR beta diversity. TCRdb trimmed public reads at Q25 via fastp, called clones via MiXCR and kept in-frame beta chains. Each entry merges the rows of one CDR3 protein and shows their most common DNA and genes. The V and J calls here are based on TCRdb, not the publication. This sample has about 780,000 distinct CDR3 sequences in its table, and roughly 24% of those were observed once. The top ten clonotypes cover roughly 3.1% of the sample.

For CDR1 and CDR2, the germline V gene (reference sequence) lists DFQATT and SNEGSKA. The CDR3, cysteine through phenylalanine, is 14 amino acids long. Kept here is only the CDR3 DNA, which spans 42 bases and is read in frame from base 1. V is pruned by 6 bases and J by 4 bases, leaving 7 bases of the junction without a gene match. The paper's findings and limits, for the study overall: Observed TCR beta diversity correlated strongly with the percentage of naive T cells measured by flow cytometry. Compared with the aged group, the long-lived group had more naive CD4+ T cells, fewer expanded clones and increased TCR diversity, a pattern suggesting age selection. As age increased, observed TCR beta diversity per million T cells dropped in a roughly linear way, and a significant reduction was already evident by age roughly 40. Conclusive comparison of naive and antigen-experienced compartments was prevented by the profiling of bulk unsorted PBMCs. Total diversity estimates from one million sequenced T cells were considered lower bounds and underestimates. The CMV infection status of donors was not known, potentially confounding age-related changes in expanded clonotypes.

On this clonotype: Its antigen target is currently unknown. No base quality information exists; no much larger clone differs at one position.

The sample also formed part of further work on T cells of mothers and their children. As noted in the second study: The donors were nine systemically healthy Caucasian individuals, made up of three mothers and their six children. cDNA synthesis used all of the extracted RNA, with roughly 1.6 ug of RNA in each 15 ul reaction. In the second PCR, the M1S primer introduced both the sample barcodes and 2-4 random nucleotides. Over 10 million TCR beta CDR3 reads came from each mother, compared with some 3.1 million reads from each child. Thymic selection similarly shapes TCR recombination output in related and unrelated pairs, with minor effect from inherited differences. Normalized repertoire overlap was always slightly but never significantly higher in related than unrelated mother-child pairs. No persistent microchimeric T cell clones were found, with a detection sensitivity of approximately 100 clones per million clonotypes. The study used deep NGS to compare TCR beta repertoires of mothers and children, seeking features distinguishing related mother-child pairs from unrelated individuals. The mean age was 40 +/- 4 years for the mothers and approximately 11 +/- 4 years for the children. After adapter ligation was performed with NEBNext reagents, the libraries were sequenced on an Illumina HiSeq 2000 with 100+100 nt paired-end reads. To avoid cross-contamination, the mother libraries and the child libraries were prepared a month apart and sequenced in separate runs. For each donor, between about 450,000 and 2,300,000 distinct TCR beta clonotypes were identified. Naive TCR beta clonotypes were estimated from low-frequency clonotypes matched to each donor's FACS-determined naive share, without sorting.

This receptor chain uses TRBV20-1 and TRBJ2-7; 12 nucleotides in the junction match TRBD1. The source is a boy aged 5-17 years in good health. Input material: blood. DNA sequence: TGCAGTGCCGGGGGGGGACAGGGGGCTTACGAGCAGTACTTC. It translates as CSAGGGQGAYEQYF.